This entry is about one TCR beta chain. Its antigen is still unknown. This sample was taken from a study of cytomegalovirus exposure and HLA in healthy donors. As for the study in general: From donors who were HLA-typed, an early data release held about 89 million unique TCRs. Findings and caveats of the study: Sequencing likely generated an artifact that appeared as a cluster of highly shared sequence variants. Presence/absence comparisons presumed near-even sequencing depth among donors. Around 160 TCR beta chains were listed as cytomegalovirus-associated.

A multiplex PCR was run with 60 Vbeta primers and 13 Jbeta primers. Profiled with immunoSEQ multiplex PCR; TCRdb holds only in-frame clones, not every one. The sample records some 99,000 clones, 76% being singletons. CDR3 length: 13 amino acids. Germline V gene sequence: CDR1 SGHRS, CDR2 YFSETQ. The junction had 9 bases not matched to a gene; V was cut back by 7 bases and J by 10 bases. This chain uses TRBV5-1 with TRBJ2-1, with TRBD2 matching over 9 bases. Source material: PBMCs. The sequence was collected from a man in his forties in good health and CMV-seronegative. The CDR3 spells CASAGTSIREQFF. The CDR3 nucleotides are TGCGCCAGCGCCGGGACTAGCATCCGGGAGCAGTTCTTC.